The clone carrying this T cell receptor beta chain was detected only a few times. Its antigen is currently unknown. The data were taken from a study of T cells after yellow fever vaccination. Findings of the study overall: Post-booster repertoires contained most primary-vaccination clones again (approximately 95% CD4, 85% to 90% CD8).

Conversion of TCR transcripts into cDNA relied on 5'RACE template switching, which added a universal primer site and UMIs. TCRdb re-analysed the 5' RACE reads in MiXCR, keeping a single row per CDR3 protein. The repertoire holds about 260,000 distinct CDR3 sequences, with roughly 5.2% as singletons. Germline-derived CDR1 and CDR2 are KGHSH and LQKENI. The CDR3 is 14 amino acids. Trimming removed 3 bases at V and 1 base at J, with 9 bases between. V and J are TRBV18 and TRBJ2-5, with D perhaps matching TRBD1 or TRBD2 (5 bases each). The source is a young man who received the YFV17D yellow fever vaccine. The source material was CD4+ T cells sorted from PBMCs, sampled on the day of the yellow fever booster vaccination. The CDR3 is CASSPSGPQETQYF. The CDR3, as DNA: TGTGCCAGCTCACCTTCGGGACCCCAAGAGACCCAGTACTTC.